These 2 T cell receptor beta chains originate from one sample sequenced in a study of blood T cell repertoires in COVID-19. Generated by immunoSEQ multiplex PCR, the TCRdb table keeps only in-frame clones and is missing some. This sample has 150,000 to 200,000 clones, with over 70% found just once. The sequenced sample consisted of PBMCs or T cells enriched from blood (not recorded which). The receptors derive from a man aged 70-80 years who had been exposed to COVID-19.

This clone has just one count. The chain carries TRBV10-3 and TRBJ1-5; TRBD1 agrees at 7 bases. The germline gives CDR1 ENHRY, CDR2 SYGVKD. The CDR3 is 16 amino acids. V shed 2 bases and J 2 bases; nucleotides not matched to a gene: 6. The CDR3 is CAISEDNRGRNQPQHF. CDR3 in DNA: TGTGCCATCAGTGAGGATAACAGGGGCCGCAATCAGCCCCAGCATTTT.

The V call is TRBV5-8, the J call TRBJ1-4; a possible D gene is TRBD1 (6 bases). The CDR3 consists of 12 residues. Germline-derived CDR1 and CDR2 are SGHTS and YDEGEE. Trimming pared 1 base from V and 16 bases from J, leaving 14 bases between. CDR3 residues: CASSLRQGSPFF. The CDR3, as DNA: TGTGCCAGCAGCTTGCGGCAGGGGTCGCCGTTTTTT. Variable domain in full (rest from reference TRBV5-8 and TRBJ1-4): EAGVTQSPTHLIKTRGQQATLRCSPISGHTSVYWYQQALGLGLQFLLWYDEGEERNRGNFPPRFSGRQFPNYSSELNVNALELEDSALYLCASSLRQGSPFFGSGTQLSVL.